Detailed here is one T cell receptor beta chain. The data belong to a study of blood T cell repertoires in COVID-19. The method was immunoSEQ multiplex PCR; TCRdb's version includes in-frame clones alone and lacks a portion of them. This table holds roughly 230,000 clones, around four fifths found once. Germline CDR1 and CDR2: SGHRS and YFSETQ. After removal of 2 bases from V and 4 bases from J, the junction contained 5 bases not matched to a gene. This CDR3 spans 14 amino acids. The TCR was taken from a man aged 40-55 years with active or convalescent COVID-19. What was sequenced was peripheral blood. The J gene is TRBJ1-2, the V gene TRBV5-1, with TRBD1 matching 7 bases. This chain's CDR3 is CASSFGTALYGYTF. As DNA, the CDR3 is TGCGCCAGCAGCTTCGGGACAGCTCTCTATGGCTACACCTTC. Drawing the rest from reference TRBV5-1 and TRBJ1-2, the complete variable domain is KAGVTQTPRYLIKTRGQQVTLSCSPISGHRSVSWYQQTPGQGLQFLFEYFSETQRNKGNFPGRFSGRQFSNSRSEMNVSTLELGDSALYLCASSFGTALYGYTFGSGTRLTVV.